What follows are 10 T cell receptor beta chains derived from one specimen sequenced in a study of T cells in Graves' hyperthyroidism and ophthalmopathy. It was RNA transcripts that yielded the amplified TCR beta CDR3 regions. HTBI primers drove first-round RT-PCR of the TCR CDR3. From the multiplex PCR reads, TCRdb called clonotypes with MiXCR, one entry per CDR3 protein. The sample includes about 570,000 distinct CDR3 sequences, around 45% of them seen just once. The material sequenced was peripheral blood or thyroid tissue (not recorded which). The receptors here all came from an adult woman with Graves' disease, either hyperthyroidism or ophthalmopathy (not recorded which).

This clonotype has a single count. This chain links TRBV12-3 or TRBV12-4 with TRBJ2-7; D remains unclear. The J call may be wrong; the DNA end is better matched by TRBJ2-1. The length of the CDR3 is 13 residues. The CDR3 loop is CASSLSGLGEQFF. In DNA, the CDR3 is TGTGCCAGCAGTTTATCGGGCCTGGGTGAGCAGTTCTTC.

The CDR3 nucleotides read TGTGCCATCAGTGAGTCGGGCGGGAGGGTCGATACGCAGTATTTT. Translation: CAISESGGRVDTQYF. V gene TRBV10-3 combines with J gene TRBJ2-3; TRBD2 aligns across 9 bases. The CDR3 runs 15 residues. V was pared by 0 bases and J by 6 bases, with 4 bases of the junction left unmatched. Germline V lookup: CDR1 ENHRY, CDR2 SYGVKD.

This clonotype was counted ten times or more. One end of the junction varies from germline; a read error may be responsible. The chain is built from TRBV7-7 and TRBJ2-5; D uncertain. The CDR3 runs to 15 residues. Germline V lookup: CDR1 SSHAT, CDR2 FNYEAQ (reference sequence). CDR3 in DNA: TGTGCTAGCAGCTTAGTGGGCCAAGGTTCGGAGACCCAGTACTTC. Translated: CASSLVGQGSETQYF. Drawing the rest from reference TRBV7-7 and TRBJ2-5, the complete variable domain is GAGVSQSPRYKVTKRGQDVTLRCDPISSHATLYWYQQALGQGPEFLTYFNYEAQPDKSGLPSDRFSAERPEGSISTLTIQRTEQRDSAMYRCASSLVGQGSETQYFGPGTRLLVL.

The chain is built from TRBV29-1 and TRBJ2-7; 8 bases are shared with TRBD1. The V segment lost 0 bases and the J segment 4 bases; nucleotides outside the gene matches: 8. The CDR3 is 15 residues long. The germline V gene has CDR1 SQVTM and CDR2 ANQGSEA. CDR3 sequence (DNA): TGCAGCGTTGAAGAACAGGGGGGAACAGTGTACGAGCAGTACTTC. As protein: CSVEEQGGTVYEQYF.

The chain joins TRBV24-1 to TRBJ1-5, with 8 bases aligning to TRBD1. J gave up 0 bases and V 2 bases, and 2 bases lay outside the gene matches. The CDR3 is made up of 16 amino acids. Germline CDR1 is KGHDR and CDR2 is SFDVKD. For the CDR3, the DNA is TGTGCCACCAGTGATTCGACAGGGGATAGCAATCAGCCCCAGCATTTT. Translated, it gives CATSDSTGDSNQPQHF.

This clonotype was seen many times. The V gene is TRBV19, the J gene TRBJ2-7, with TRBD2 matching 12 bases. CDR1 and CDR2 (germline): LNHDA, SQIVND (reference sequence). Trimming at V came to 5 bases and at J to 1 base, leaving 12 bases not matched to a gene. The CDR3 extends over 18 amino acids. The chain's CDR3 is CASSSPATSGGFSYEQYF. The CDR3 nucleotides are TGTGCCAGTAGTTCCCCGGCAACTAGCGGGGGGTTTTCCTACGAGCAGTACTTC.

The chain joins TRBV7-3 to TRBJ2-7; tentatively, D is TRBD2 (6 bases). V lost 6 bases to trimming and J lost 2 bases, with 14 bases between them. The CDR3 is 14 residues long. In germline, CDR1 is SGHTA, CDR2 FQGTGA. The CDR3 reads CASSPLGGPYEQYF. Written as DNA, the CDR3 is TGTGCCAGCAGTCCATTGGGGGGTCCCTACGAGCAGTACTTC. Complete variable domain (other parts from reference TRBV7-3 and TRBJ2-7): GAGVSQTPSNKVTEKGKYVELRCDPISGHTALYWYRQSLGQGPEFLIYFQGTGAADDSGLPNDRFFAVRPEGSVSTLKIQRTERGDSAVYLCASSPLGGPYEQYFGPGTRLTVT.

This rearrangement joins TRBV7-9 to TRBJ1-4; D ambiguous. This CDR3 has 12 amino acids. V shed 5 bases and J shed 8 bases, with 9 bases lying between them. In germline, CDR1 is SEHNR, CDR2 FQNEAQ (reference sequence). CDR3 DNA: TGTGCCAGCAGCCCCTTCGGGGAAAAACTGTTTTTT. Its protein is CASSPFGEKLFF.

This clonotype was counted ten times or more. CDR3 nucleotide sequence: TGTGCCAGCAGCTTTGGACTAGCGGTTTCCCCAGAAGGGGCGAACACCGGGGAGCTGTTTTTT. Residues: CASSFGLAVSPEGANTGELFF. This chain uses TRBV11-2 with TRBJ2-2; 10 bases are shared with TRBD2. Trimming cost V 3 bases and J 0 bases; bases outside gene matches: 16. CDR1 and CDR2 (germline): SGHAT, FQNNGV. This CDR3 region has 21 residues.

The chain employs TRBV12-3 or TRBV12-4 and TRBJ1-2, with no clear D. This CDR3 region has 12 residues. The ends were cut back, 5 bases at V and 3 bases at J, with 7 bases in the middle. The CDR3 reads CASSAAYYGYTF. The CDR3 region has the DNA TGTGCCAGCAGTGCAGCTTACTATGGCTACACCTTC.